The 5 T cell receptor beta chains reported below all come from one sample, sequenced in a study of cytomegalovirus exposure and HLA in healthy donors. A multiplex PCR was run with 60 Vbeta primers and 13 Jbeta primers. Sequencing used immunoSEQ multiplex PCR; TCRdb keeps in-frame clones, though not all of them. This sample has about 110,000 clones; 82% occur once, and the top ten carry 1.5% to 2%. Source material: PBMCs. These TCRs come from a man in his fifties in good health and CMV-seronegative.

The chain recombines TRBV10-2 with TRBJ2-5; 7 bases line up with TRBD1. Germline V gene data show CDR1 as WSHSY and CDR2 as SAAADI. The V and J ends lost 7 bases and 2 bases, in that order; junction bases with no gene match: 1. CDR3 length: 12 residues. CDR3 DNA sequence: TGCGCCAGCACGGACAGGCAAGAGACCCAGTACTTC. Amino acid sequence: CASTDRQETQYF.

The rearrangement links TRBV4-1 to TRBJ2-2; D remains unclear. The CDR3 runs to 15 residues. The germline V and J ends were trimmed by 2 bases and 0 bases, with 7 bases remaining between them. Germline V gene sequence: CDR1 MGHRA, CDR2 YSYEKL. CDR3 protein: CASSQNRANTGELFF. As DNA, the CDR3 is TGCGCCAGCAGCCAAAACCGGGCGAACACCGGGGAGCTGTTTTTT.

V is TRBV14 and J is TRBJ2-6; 8 bases fit TRBD2. CDR3 size: 17 residues. The germline V gene has CDR1 SGHDN and CDR2 FVKESK. V trimming: 1 base; J trimming: 2 bases; junction bases outside the gene matches: 4. This CDR3 reads CASSQALRGAGANVLTF. CDR3 in DNA: TGTGCCAGCAGCCAAGCTCTGCGGGGGGCTGGGGCCAACGTCCTGACTTTC. Drawing the rest from reference TRBV14 and TRBJ2-6, the complete variable domain is EAGVTQFPSHSVIEKGQTVTLRCDPISGHDNLYWYRRVMGKEIKFLLHFVKESKQDESGMPNNRFLAERTGGTYSTLKVQPAELEDSGVYFCASSQALRGAGANVLTFGAGSRLTVL.

The chain links TRBV29-1 to TRBJ2-3, with D possibly TRBD2 on 7 matching bases. Germline lookup yields CDR1 SQVTM and CDR2 ANQGSEA. With 6 bases removed from V and 1 base from J, the gap between germline ends came to 11 bases. The length of the CDR3 is 13 residues. The CDR3 sequence: CSVGGLGTDTQYF. Here the CDR3 DNA reads TGCAGCGTCGGGGGGCTCGGCACAGATACGCAGTATTTT.

The chain has TRBV7-9 and TRBJ2-7; 10 bases map to TRBD1. Germline lookup yields CDR1 SEHNR and CDR2 FQNEAQ (reference sequence). With 3 bases clipped from V and 1 base from J, the junction kept 6 bases outside the gene matches. The CDR3 runs to 16 residues. The DNA of the CDR3 is TGTGCCAGCAGCTTTTCCGGGACAGGGGATTCCTACGAGCAGTACTTC. Protein: CASSFSGTGDSYEQYF.